The 32 T cell receptor beta chains in this list originate from one sample, sequenced in a study of blood T cell repertoires in COVID-19. Profiled with immunoSEQ multiplex PCR; TCRdb holds only in-frame clones, not every one. Among roughly 670,000 clones listed, over 80% were seen once. The sequencing input was peripheral blood. These receptors all come from a woman between 18 and 29 years old with acute or convalescent COVID-19.

This chain links TRBV10-3 with TRBJ1-1, with D unresolved. The germline V and J ends were trimmed by 2 bases and 2 bases, with 9 bases remaining between them. CDR3 length: 14 amino acids. The V gene's germline CDR1 is ENHRY and CDR2 SYGVKD. This CDR3 reads CAISEARGNTEAFF. The CDR3 region has the DNA TGTGCCATCAGTGAGGCTCGGGGAAACACTGAAGCTTTCTTT.

In this sample, this clone turned up a few times. This chain connects TRBV5-6 to TRBJ2-7; TRBD1 matches 9 bases. Germline V CDR1 and CDR2: SGHDT, YYEEEE. The trim removed 4 bases at V and 2 bases at J, leaving 10 bases unmatched. This CDR3 spans 16 amino acids. In DNA, the CDR3 is TGTGCCAGCAGCAATAACGGACAGGGGCCTACCTACGAGCAGTACTTC. The encoded protein is CASSNNGQGPTYEQYF.

CDR3 in amino acids: CSASRGISEQYF. The DNA for the CDR3 is TGCAGTGCTAGTAGGGGGATCAGCGAGCAGTACTTC. J is TRBJ2-7 and V is TRBV20-1; D might be TRBD1 (6 bases). CDR3 length: 12 residues. Germline assignment: CDR1 DFQATT and CDR2 SNEGSKA (reference sequence). The V end lost 3 bases, the J end lost 6 bases, and 12 bases lay between the germline ends.

The V and J genes are TRBV6-1 and TRBJ2-5, with TRBD2 identical over 7 bases. The CDR3 is made up of 15 amino acids. Germline V gene lookup returns CDR1 MNHNS and CDR2 SASEGT. V lost 2 bases and J lost 3; bases outside the gene matches: 6. CDR3 residues: CASSEMAGGKETQYF. The CDR3, as DNA: TGTGCCAGCAGTGAAATGGCCGGGGGGAAAGAGACCCAGTACTTC.

This chain connects TRBV3-1 (or the pseudogene TRBV3-2) to TRBJ2-1; D is unresolved. V was pared by 0 bases and J by 10 bases, with 7 bases between. This CDR3 spans 12 amino acids. Germline CDR1 is LGHDT and CDR2 is YNNKEL (reference sequence). The chain's CDR3 is CASSQDPGEQFF. DNA for the CDR3: TGTGCCAGCAGCCAAGACCCCGGGGAGCAGTTCTTC.

J is TRBJ1-2 and V is TRBV2, with 7 nucleotides matching TRBD1. CDR3 size: 13 residues. The V gene end was trimmed by 7 bases and the J gene end by 8 bases; junction bases not matched to a gene: 10. Per the germline V gene, CDR1 is SNHLY and CDR2 is FYNNEI. The CDR3: CASNPEGAGGYTF. The CDR3, as DNA: TGTGCCAGCAACCCCGAGGGGGCCGGAGGCTACACCTTC.

The chain links TRBV14 to TRBJ2-1; tentatively, D is TRBD2 (5 bases). The CDR3 runs 15 residues. Trimming shortened V by 1 base and J by 0 bases, and 7 bases separated the two germline ends. Germline V gene data show CDR1 as SGHDN and CDR2 as FVKESK. DNA of the CDR3: TGTGCCAGCAGCCAAGTCGGGGACTCCTACAATGAGCAGTTCTTC. Amino acid sequence: CASSQVGDSYNEQFF.

The V gene is TRBV5-4, the J gene TRBJ2-1, with 7 bases aligning to TRBD1. The trim removed 4 bases at V and 5 bases at J, leaving 3 bases unmatched. The germline V gene encodes CDR1 SGHNT and CDR2 YYREEE (reference sequence). This CDR3 has 13 amino acids. The CDR3 spells CASSADRNNEQFF. The CDR3 coding sequence is TGTGCCAGCAGCGCGGACAGGAACAATGAGCAGTTCTTC.

The chain recombines TRBV7-9 with TRBJ1-2; 8 bases map to TRBD1. J gave up 6 bases and V 3 bases, and 3 bases lay outside the gene matches. This CDR3 has 13 residues. Per germline, CDR1 SEHNR and CDR2 FQNEAQ (reference sequence). The CDR3 sequence: CASSFGDRHGYTF. As DNA, the CDR3 is TGTGCCAGCAGCTTCGGGGACAGGCATGGCTACACCTTC.

The chain employs TRBV4-3 and TRBJ2-7, with D perhaps TRBD2 (5 bases). From germline, CDR1 is LGHNA and CDR2 YSLEER. The ends were cut back, 0 bases at V and 7 bases at J, with 22 bases in the middle. There are 17 residues in the CDR3. The CDR3 DNA is TGCGCCAGCAGCCAAGAGGCTATGGTTGGCGGGCTTCTGGAGCAGTACTTC. It encodes CASSQEAMVGGLLEQYF.

Written as DNA, the CDR3 is TGTGCCAGCAGCTTAATGCCAGGGGGCTATGGCTACACCTTC. Translation: CASSLMPGGYGYTF. This sequence joins TRBV7-3 and TRBJ1-2; 7 bases are a match to TRBD1. The CDR3 runs 14 residues. Per germline, CDR1 SGHTA and CDR2 FQGTGA. Trimming at V came to 1 base and at J to 4 bases, leaving 3 bases not matched to a gene.

The rearrangement links TRBV5-1 to TRBJ1-1; D is undetermined. Looked up from germline, CDR1 is SGHRS and CDR2 is YFSETQ. V was shortened by 5 bases and J by 1 base, with 12 bases between the two germline ends. The CDR3 has 14 amino acids. The CDR3 sequence: CASSPTSGNTEAFF. The CDR3 bases are TGCGCCAGCAGTCCGACCTCGGGGAACACTGAAGCTTTCTTT.

This sequence joins TRBV19 and TRBJ1-1, with D uncertain. Per the germline V gene, CDR1 is LNHDA and CDR2 is SQIVND (reference sequence). V was pared by 6 bases and J by 0 bases, with 8 bases between. The CDR3 contains 13 residues. In DNA form, the CDR3 reads TGTGCCAGTAGCCACGGGATGAACACTGAAGCTTTCTTT. Translation gives CASSHGMNTEAFF.

The chain links TRBV13 to TRBJ2-1, with 12 bases that match TRBD2. The J segment lost 6 bases and the V segment lost 1 base, leaving 1 base of the junction unmatched. Germline assignment: CDR1 PRHDT and CDR2 FYEKMQ (reference sequence). This CDR3 is 15 amino acids long. The CDR3 loop reads CASSLVTSGGNEQFF. The CDR3 DNA sequence: TGTGCCAGCAGCTTAGTGACTAGCGGGGGCAATGAGCAGTTCTTC.

The chain couples TRBV6-1 to TRBJ1-2; D perhaps matches TRBD1 (6 bases). CDR3 size: 14 residues. V was trimmed by 0 bases and J by 4 bases, leaving 9 bases between them. CDR1 MNHNS and CDR2 SASEGT come from the germline V gene. Written as DNA, the CDR3 is TGTGCCAGCAGTGAAGCAGAAGGGGGCTATGGCTACACCTTC. Protein sequence: CASSEAEGGYGYTF.

V gene TRBV12-5 combines with J gene TRBJ1-3; D not certain. CDR1 LGHNT and CDR2 FRNRAP come from the germline V gene. The CDR3 runs to 16 residues. Trimming pared 6 bases from V and 0 bases from J, leaving 15 bases between. The CDR3 spells CASGFTHSGSGNTIYF. The CDR3, as DNA: TGTGCTAGTGGCTTCACCCATTCGGGCTCTGGAAACACCATATATTTT. Together with reference TRBV12-5 and TRBJ1-3, the CDR3 gives the full variable domain: DARVTQTPRHKVTEMGQEVTMRCQPILGHNTVFWYRQTMMQGLELLAYFRNRAPLDDSGMPKDRFSAEMPDATLATLKIQPSEPRDSAVYFCASGFTHSGSGNTIYFGEGSWLTVV.

The chain is built from TRBV9 and TRBJ1-2, with 7 positions matching TRBD1. Germline V CDR1 and CDR2: SGDLS, YYNGEE. This CDR3 has 15 amino acids. V shed 0 bases, J shed 4 bases, and the junction held 6 bases outside the gene matches. The DNA for the CDR3 is TGTGCCAGCAGCGTAGATGGAGGGGGCAGCTATGGCTACACCTTC. Encoded protein: CASSVDGGGSYGYTF.

The chain has TRBV4-3 and TRBJ1-2; TRBD1 is a possible D gene (5 bases). This CDR3 comprises 17 residues. CDR1 and CDR2 (germline): LGHNA, YSLEER. The V gene lost 3 bases and the J gene lost 7 bases, with 24 bases spanning the gap. The CDR3 nucleotides read TGCGCCAGCAGCCACCGACCCGGTTGGGAGGGGCCGGTTGGCTACACCTTC. Protein product: CASSHRPGWEGPVGYTF.

This CDR3 reads CAWTFTGARPNTEAFF. CDR3 DNA: TGTGCCTGGACATTCACAGGGGCCAGACCGAACACTGAAGCTTTCTTT. The chain combines TRBV30 with TRBJ1-1; 7 bases are a match to TRBD1. Per germline, CDR1 GTSNPN and CDR2 SVGIG (reference sequence). The V and J ends lost 4 bases and 1 base, in that order; junction bases with no gene match: 12. This CDR3 comprises 16 residues.

The CDR3: CASSLSHQNTEAFF. As DNA, the CDR3 is TGTGCCAGCAGCTTAAGCCACCAGAACACTGAAGCTTTCTTT. This sequence joins TRBV11-2 and TRBJ1-1; no clear D gene. The V and J ends lost 2 bases and 1 base respectively, with 8 bases between them. The CDR3 loop spans 14 amino acids. Per the germline V gene, CDR1 is SGHAT and CDR2 is FQNNGV.

The chain couples TRBV9 to TRBJ2-2; D not certain. The CDR3 totals 13 residues. Trimming removed 6 bases from V and 5 bases from J, with 11 bases in between. CDR1 and CDR2 (germline): SGDLS, YYNGEE. The CDR3 DNA reads TGTGCCAGCATGCGGTCCGGGACCGGGGAGCTGTTTTTT. It codes for CASMRSGTGELFF. The full variable domain, in which reference TRBV9 and TRBJ2-2 provide the parts outside the CDR3, is DSGVTQTPKHLITATGQRVTLRCSPRSGDLSVYWYQQSLDQGLQFLIQYYNGEERAKGNILERFSAQQFPDLHSELNLSSLELGDSALYFCASMRSGTGELFFGEGSRLTVL.

This clone was detected only once. V usage is TRBV6-2 or TRBV6-3 and J usage is TRBJ2-7; D gene unclear. The V end lost 0 bases, the J end lost 0 bases, and 6 bases lay between the germline ends. This CDR3 contains 14 residues. Germline V CDR1 and CDR2: MNHEY, SVGEGT. CDR3 sequence: CASSYSRSSYEQYF. CDR3 nucleotide sequence: TGTGCCAGCAGTTACTCGAGAAGCTCCTACGAGCAGTACTTC.

The chain links TRBV20-1 to TRBJ1-1; D remains unclear. The V gene lost 5 bases and the J gene lost 6 bases, with 10 bases spanning the gap. CDR3 length: 11 amino acids. Looked up from germline, CDR1 is DFQATT and CDR2 is SNEGSKA (reference sequence). CDR3 region: CSAPMVAEAFF. CDR3 nucleotides: TGCAGTGCTCCGATGGTAGCTGAAGCTTTCTTT.

This clone was seen just once. This sequence joins TRBV27 and TRBJ1-1, with TRBD1 matching over 7 bases. The CDR3 contains 14 residues. J lost 1 base, V lost 4 bases, and 3 bases had no gene match. Germline CDR1 is MNHEY and CDR2 is SMNVEV (reference sequence). The CDR3 is CASSSGTANTEAFF. The CDR3 DNA sequence: TGTGCCAGCAGTTCCGGGACAGCGAACACTGAAGCTTTCTTT.

CDR3 DNA: TGTGCCAGTAGTATAGGGGCAGGCATGAACACTGAAGCTTTCTTT. Its protein is CASSIGAGMNTEAFF. The chain recombines TRBV19 with TRBJ1-1; unclear D gene. The CDR3 extends over 15 amino acids. V was cut by 1 base and J by 0 bases, with 9 bases left in between. Looked up from germline, CDR1 is LNHDA and CDR2 is SQIVND (reference sequence). The entire variable domain, with the rest obtained from reference TRBV19 and TRBJ1-1, is as follows: DGGITQSPKYLFRKEGQNVTLSCEQNLNHDAMYWYRQDPGQGLRLIYYSQIVNDFQKGDIAEGYSVSREKKESFPLTVTSAQKNPTAFYLCASSIGAGMNTEAFFGQGTRLTVV.

This clone was seen more than once but under ten times. The chain carries TRBV3-1 (or the pseudogene TRBV3-2) and TRBJ2-7; D might be TRBD1 (7 bases). This CDR3 is 14 amino acids long. The germline V and J ends were trimmed by 2 bases and 3 bases, with 11 bases remaining between them. Germline-derived CDR1 and CDR2 are LGHDT and YNNKEL (reference sequence). This chain's CDR3 is CASSQLRDSYEQYF. The CDR3 DNA sequence: TGTGCCAGCAGCCAATTGCGGGACAGCTACGAGCAGTACTTC.

The chain links TRBV19 to TRBJ1-2; tentative D call: TRBD1 (6 bases). V was trimmed by 8 bases and J by 8 bases, leaving 12 bases between them. CDR3 length: 11 amino acids. Germline V gene data show CDR1 as LNHDA and CDR2 as SQIVND (reference sequence). CDR3 sequence: CASQLTGGYTF. The DNA for the CDR3 is TGTGCCAGTCAACTGACAGGCGGCTACACCTTC.

As for this clone: The same CDR3 is also encoded by other DNA sequences in this sample. The CDR3 protein is CASSDSTGDGYTF. Written as DNA, the CDR3 is TGTGCCAGCAGTGACTCAACAGGGGATGGCTACACCTTC. The V call is TRBV6-4, the J call TRBJ1-2; TRBD1 matches 7 bases. Germline loops: CDR1 MRHNA, CDR2 SNTAGT. J lost 6 bases, V lost 0 bases, and 1 base had no gene match. The CDR3 loop spans 13 amino acids.

V gene TRBV4-1 combines with J gene TRBJ1-1, with D unclear. The V gene lost 1 base and the J gene lost 3 bases, with 12 bases spanning the gap. The CDR3 consists of 15 residues. Germline CDR1 is MGHRA and CDR2 is YSYEKL. CDR3 region: CASSQVRAADTEAFF. CDR3 DNA sequence: TGCGCCAGCAGCCAAGTGAGGGCGGCGGACACTGAAGCTTTCTTT.

The CDR3 nucleotides read TGTGCCAGCAGCGTAGATGGAGGAGACAATGAGCAGTTCTTC. Amino acids: CASSVDGGDNEQFF. This chain joins TRBV9 and TRBJ2-1; maybe TRBD2 (5 bases). This CDR3 is built from 14 residues. In germline, CDR1 is SGDLS, CDR2 YYNGEE. Trimming took off 0 bases at V and 5 bases at J, with 9 bases between the two ends.

This chain uses TRBV29-1 with TRBJ1-2; D call uncertain. Germline V gene lookup returns CDR1 SQVTM and CDR2 ANQGSEA. With 5 bases removed from V and 0 bases from J, the gap between germline ends came to 13 bases. The CDR3 consists of 14 residues. CDR3: CSVPPGSANYGYTF. In DNA, the CDR3 is TGCAGCGTTCCTCCCGGTTCTGCTAACTATGGCTACACCTTC.

The chain uses TRBV2 and TRBJ1-2; 7 positions agree with TRBD1. This CDR3 spans 17 amino acids. Germline assignment: CDR1 SNHLY and CDR2 FYNNEI. The trim removed 0 bases at V and 4 bases at J, leaving 11 bases unmatched. The CDR3 sequence is CASSEALGTAGFYGYTF. CDR3 nucleotides: TGTGCCAGCAGTGAAGCCCTAGGGACAGCAGGCTTCTATGGCTACACCTTC.